These 30 T cell receptor beta chains share one sample of origin, sequenced in a study of cytomegalovirus exposure and HLA in healthy donors (dated by TCRdb to 2016 to 2017). Preparation of the library involved the immunoSEQ multiplex PCR assay. For the multiplex PCR, a mixture combining 60 forward primers for TCR Vbeta segments and 13 reverse primers for TCR Jbeta segments was used. In its TCRdb copy, this immuneACCESS table keeps in-frame sequences only and misses some clones. Where compared with another copy, unresolved V genes explain less than half of these, and the others have no known cause. The sample records some 90,000 clones, roughly 77% of which are singletons. Of the sample, over 9% is held by the ten largest clones. Sequencing was carried out using PBMCs. The receptor set was obtained from a human donor in good health.

DNA of the CDR3: TGTGCCAGCAGGGCAGGGCGCGGGAACGAGCAGTACTTC. Amino acids: CASRAGRGNEQYF. The V and J genes are TRBV25-1 and TRBJ2-7; D perhaps matches TRBD2 (6 bases). The ends were cut back, 6 bases at V and 5 bases at J, with 14 bases in the middle. Germline lookup yields CDR1 MGHDK and CDR2 SYGVNS. This CDR3 spans 13 amino acids.

This chain uses TRBV9 with TRBJ2-2; no clear D gene. V gave up 0 bases and J gave up 5 bases, with 11 bases separating them. There are 15 residues in the CDR3. The germline gives CDR1 SGDLS, CDR2 YYNGEE. CDR3 amino acids: CASSVEPDGTGELFF. The CDR3 region has the DNA TGTGCCAGCAGCGTAGAACCAGATGGTACCGGGGAGCTGTTTTTT.

This rearrangement joins TRBV7-9 to TRBJ1-1; D might be TRBD1 (6 bases). Germline V gene lookup returns CDR1 SEHNR and CDR2 FQNEAQ (reference sequence). This CDR3 comprises 14 residues. Trimming pared 5 bases from V and 5 bases from J, leaving 15 bases between. The DNA for the CDR3 is TGTGCCAGCAGCCCTGTGGGGGGGCTAACTGAAGCTTTCTTT. It yields the protein CASSPVGGLTEAFF.

The chain couples TRBV5-4 to TRBJ2-3; TRBD2 aligns across 8 bases. Germline CDR1 SGHNT, CDR2 YYREEE (reference sequence). V was pared by 4 bases and J by 3 bases, with 4 bases of the junction left unmatched. This CDR3 contains 14 residues. CDR3 nucleotides: TGTGCCAGCAGCGCCGGGGGGGAGACAGATACGCAGTATTTT. Its protein product is CASSAGGETDTQYF.

The V and J genes are TRBV7-9 and TRBJ1-1, with D perhaps matching TRBD1 (6 bases). V lost 6 bases to trimming and J lost 4 bases, with 12 bases between them. Per the germline V gene, CDR1 is SEHNR and CDR2 is FQNEAQ (reference sequence). The length of the CDR3 is 13 residues. CDR3 residues: CASRGRGATEAFF. For the CDR3, the DNA is TGTGCCAGCAGGGGGCGGGGGGCCACTGAAGCTTTCTTT.

The chain uses TRBV12-5 and TRBJ2-2, with 9 nucleotides matching TRBD1. V lost 4 bases and J lost 6; bases outside the gene matches: 12. The germline V gene encodes CDR1 LGHNT and CDR2 FRNRAP. The CDR3 runs 17 residues. The CDR3 loop is CASGSYSGTGSSGELFF. CDR3 in DNA: TGTGCTAGTGGTTCATACTCCGGGACAGGGTCATCCGGGGAGCTGTTTTTT.

The chain recombines TRBV9 with TRBJ1-3; 7 bases agree with TRBD1. Germline V lookup: CDR1 SGDLS, CDR2 YYNGEE. This CDR3 is built from 17 residues. Losses at the gene ends were 4 bases for V and 0 bases for J; bases not matched to a gene: 10. This chain's CDR3 is CASSPGGTGLSGNTIYF. The CDR3 nucleotides are TGTGCCAGCAGCCCAGGGGGTACAGGTCTCTCTGGAAACACCATATATTTT.

The chain recombines TRBV10-3 with TRBJ2-7, with TRBD1 as a possible D gene (5 bases). V was shortened by 10 bases and J by 2 bases, with 15 bases between the two germline ends. The germline V gene encodes CDR1 ENHRY and CDR2 SYGVKD. The CDR3 runs 13 residues. The CDR3 loop reads CATSEDKAYEQYF. The CDR3 nucleotides read TGTGCCACGAGCGAGGACAAGGCCTACGAGCAGTACTTC.

The J gene is TRBJ2-2, the V gene TRBV7-7; D remains ambiguous. The CDR3 totals 16 residues. The germline CDR1 and CDR2 sequences are SSHAT and FNYEAQ (reference sequence). V shed 1 base and J shed 4 bases, with 13 bases lying between them. The CDR3 loop is CASSLGPLSGTGELFF. CDR3 in DNA: TGTGCCAGCAGCTTAGGGCCCCTGTCGGGCACCGGGGAGCTGTTTTTT.

This sequence joins TRBV5-1 and TRBJ1-2, with TRBD1 identical over 8 bases. CDR3 size: 16 residues. In germline, CDR1 is SGHRS, CDR2 YFSETQ. V lost 3 bases to trimming and J lost 0 bases; unmatched junction nucleotides: 7. CDR3 sequence reads: CASSSAGGPTNYGYTF. In DNA form, the CDR3 reads TGCGCCAGCAGCTCTGCAGGGGGCCCCACTAACTATGGCTACACCTTC.

The chain has TRBV2 and TRBJ1-5, with TRBD1 matching 8 bases. Looked up from germline, CDR1 is SNHLY and CDR2 is FYNNEI. Losses at the gene ends were 7 bases for V and 3 bases for J; bases not matched to a gene: 11. CDR3 length: 16 amino acids. The DNA for the CDR3 is TGTGCCAGCATGTTTGAGGCAGGGGGCTACAATCAGCCCCAGCATTTT. Translating gives CASMFEAGGYNQPQHF.

The chain recombines TRBV7-8 with TRBJ2-5; D gene uncertain. The ends were cut back, 5 bases at V and 5 bases at J, with 12 bases in the middle. There are 13 residues in the CDR3. Germline V gene lookup returns CDR1 SGHVS and CDR2 FQNEAQ. CDR3 amino acids: CASSTRLTETQYF. Written as DNA, the CDR3 is TGTGCCAGCAGCACCCGACTGACTGAGACCCAGTACTTC. The variable domain in full, completed from reference TRBV7-8 and TRBJ2-5, reads GAGVSQSPRYKVAKRGQDVALRCDPISGHVSLFWYQQALGQGPEFLTYFQNEAQLDKSGLPSDRFFAERPEGSVSTLKIQRTQQEDSAVYLCASSTRLTETQYFGPGTRLLVL.

The chain carries TRBV6-1 and TRBJ2-5, with TRBD2 as a possible D gene (5 bases). The DNA end is a closer match to TRBJ2-7, so the J assignment may be wrong. Germline V gene data show CDR1 as MNHNS and CDR2 as SASEGT. This CDR3 has 12 residues. CDR3: CASIEGPYEQYF. The CDR3 DNA reads TGTGCCAGCATTGAGGGCCCCTACGAGCAGTACTTC.

This clone was observed once. The gene calls are TRBV7-9 and TRBJ1-3; D is undetermined. This CDR3 spans 12 amino acids. Deletions cut 3 bases from V and 7 bases from J, with 7 bases between. Germline CDR1 reads SEHNR; CDR2 reads FQNEAQ (reference sequence). CDR3 nucleotides: TGTGCCAGCAGCTTTTCCGAGAACACCATATATTTT. The encoded protein is CASSFSENTIYF.

This clone is a singleton in its sample. The CDR3 bases are TGTGCCAGCAGCTTCCCTGGGGCGGGAGGGTACTACGAGCAGTACTTC. Its translation is CASSFPGAGGYYEQYF. The chain has TRBV5-6 and TRBJ2-7, with 9 bases that match TRBD2. Germline loops: CDR1 SGHDT, CDR2 YYEEEE. The CDR3 contains 16 residues. The junction had 9 bases not matched to a gene; V was cut back by 2 bases and J by 3 bases.

This chain uses TRBV7-9 with TRBJ2-7, with D tentatively TRBD2 (5 bases). The ends were cut back, 6 bases at V and 7 bases at J, with 13 bases in the middle. This CDR3 is 12 amino acids long. Germline V CDR1 and CDR2: SEHNR, FQNEAQ (reference sequence). CDR3: CASSQEPGEQYF. The CDR3 DNA reads as TGTGCCAGCAGTCAAGAGCCGGGGGAGCAGTACTTC.

The genes are TRBV4-3 and TRBJ2-7; 11 bases fit TRBD1. This CDR3 region has 15 residues. Trimming removed 5 bases from V and 5 bases from J; junction bases left unmatched: 8. CDR1 and CDR2 (germline): LGHNA, YSLEER. For the CDR3, the DNA is TGCGCCAGCAGCGACTCCGGGACAGGGGGGCACGAGCAGTACTTC. It is translated as CASSDSGTGGHEQYF.

V is TRBV27 and J is TRBJ2-1, with 8 nucleotides matching TRBD1. The germline gives CDR1 MNHEY, CDR2 SMNVEV (reference sequence). This CDR3 has 16 amino acids. Germline trimming cut 3 bases from V and 9 bases from J; bases unmatched to any gene: 13. The DNA for the CDR3 is TGTGCCAGCAGTTTGGACAGGGATATGGTATTGGTTGAGCAGTTCTTC. Translation: CASSLDRDMVLVEQFF.

The V and J genes are TRBV5-4 and TRBJ2-7, with unresolved D. V lost 5 bases, J lost 5 bases, and 20 bases lay in between. The germline gives CDR1 SGHNT, CDR2 YYREEE (reference sequence). The CDR3 loop spans 15 amino acids. Here the CDR3 DNA reads TGTGCCAGCAGTCCTCAGACCCTGACTCTAGACGAGCAGTACTTC. This encodes CASSPQTLTLDEQYF.

The rearrangement uses TRBV15 and TRBJ1-1, with D hard to call. CDR3 length equals 15 residues. The ends were cut back, 3 bases at V and 2 bases at J, with 13 bases in the middle. Germline lookup yields CDR1 LNHNV and CDR2 YYDKDF (reference sequence). CDR3 amino acids: CATSRAGKINTEAFF. The DNA for the CDR3 is TGTGCCACCAGCAGGGCGGGGAAAATTAACACTGAAGCTTTCTTT.

The chain recombines TRBV29-1 with TRBJ1-6; possibly TRBD1 for D (6 bases). Trimming took 2 bases from V and 7 from J, leaving 15 bases between them. This CDR3 contains 15 residues. Germline values: CDR1 SQVTM, CDR2 ANQGSEA. The CDR3: CSVERLQGQNSPLHF. In nucleotides, the CDR3 is TGCAGCGTTGAAAGGCTACAGGGACAAAATTCACCCCTCCACTTT.

A word on this clone: Other DNA sequences from this sample encode an identical CDR3 as well. The chain recombines TRBV19 with TRBJ1-5; D is possibly TRBD1 (5 bases). The CDR3 runs to 13 residues. Trimming took 9 bases from V and 5 from J, leaving 14 bases between them. Germline CDR1 reads LNHDA; CDR2 reads SQIVND (reference sequence). The CDR3 DNA reads TGTGCCAGCTCCCAGGGAGGAGATCAGCCCCAGCATTTT. The encoded protein is CASSQGGDQPQHF.

This rearrangement joins TRBV15 to TRBJ2-5; possibly TRBD2 for D (6 bases). Trimming removed 4 bases at V and 7 bases at J, with 19 bases between. Germline CDR1 and CDR2: LNHNV and YYDKDF (reference sequence). This CDR3 spans 15 amino acids. The DNA for the CDR3 is TGTGCCACCAGCACGCCGCGGGACCCCGAGGCGACCCAGTACTTC. This codes for CATSTPRDPEATQYF.

The chain carries TRBV25-1 and TRBJ2-2; D is uncertain. The V and J ends lost 7 bases and 4 bases respectively, with 7 bases between them. CDR3 length: 12 amino acids. The germline gives CDR1 MGHDK, CDR2 SYGVNS. The CDR3 DNA is TGTGCCAGCAAAAGAGGCACCGGGGAGCTGTTTTTT. This codes for CASKRGTGELFF.

The chain joins TRBV28 to TRBJ2-7; maybe TRBD2 (5 bases). The CDR3 totals 11 residues. V was trimmed by 8 bases and J by 5 bases, leaving 10 bases between them. Per the germline V gene, CDR1 is MDHEN and CDR2 is SYDVKM. The CDR3 here is CASVGLHEQYF. The CDR3 DNA is TGTGCCAGCGTCGGACTCCACGAGCAGTACTTC.

The chain has TRBV30 and TRBJ1-3; tentatively, D is TRBD1 (5 bases). This CDR3 is built from 16 residues. The germline V and J ends were trimmed by 2 bases and 6 bases, with 20 bases remaining between them. Germline V lookup: CDR1 GTSNPN, CDR2 SVGIG (reference sequence). Here the CDR3 reads CAWSPSRYDSINTIYF. The DNA for the CDR3 is TGTGCCTGGAGTCCATCCCGATACGACAGCATAAACACCATATATTTT.

V and J are TRBV4-1 and TRBJ2-2; D perhaps matches TRBD2 (5 bases). CDR3 length equals 13 residues. CDR1 and CDR2 from the germline V gene are MGHRA and YSYEKL. With 4 bases removed from V and 7 bases from J, the gap between germline ends came to 10 bases. For the CDR3, the DNA is TGCGCCAGCAGCCCCGGGGTCCTCGGGGAGCTGTTTTTT. It encodes CASSPGVLGELFF.

The chain links TRBV4-1 to TRBJ2-5; 11 nucleotides line up with TRBD2. The CDR3 is made up of 16 amino acids. The germline gives CDR1 MGHRA, CDR2 YSYEKL. Trimming at V came to 4 bases and at J to 2 bases, leaving 6 bases not matched to a gene. CDR3 residues: CASSLGLAARQETQYF. The DNA for the CDR3 is TGCGCCAGCAGCCTGGGACTAGCGGCCCGTCAAGAGACCCAGTACTTC.

The V and J genes are TRBV9 and TRBJ2-2; 11 nucleotides agree with TRBD2. The CDR3 sequence is 16 residues long. Per the germline V gene, CDR1 is SGDLS and CDR2 is YYNGEE. J gave up 3 bases and V 3 bases, and 4 bases lay outside the gene matches. The DNA of the CDR3 is TGTGCCAGCAGCGGACTAGCGGGAAGTCACACCGGGGAGCTGTTTTTT. Protein: CASSGLAGSHTGELFF.

This rearrangement joins TRBV28 to TRBJ2-7, with D uncertain. The CDR3 runs 13 residues. Trimming pared 2 bases from V and 2 bases from J, leaving 7 bases between. Looked up from germline, CDR1 is MDHEN and CDR2 is SYDVKM. The CDR3 reads CASSLRYTYEQYF. The CDR3 region has the DNA TGTGCCAGCAGTTTAAGATACACCTACGAGCAGTACTTC.